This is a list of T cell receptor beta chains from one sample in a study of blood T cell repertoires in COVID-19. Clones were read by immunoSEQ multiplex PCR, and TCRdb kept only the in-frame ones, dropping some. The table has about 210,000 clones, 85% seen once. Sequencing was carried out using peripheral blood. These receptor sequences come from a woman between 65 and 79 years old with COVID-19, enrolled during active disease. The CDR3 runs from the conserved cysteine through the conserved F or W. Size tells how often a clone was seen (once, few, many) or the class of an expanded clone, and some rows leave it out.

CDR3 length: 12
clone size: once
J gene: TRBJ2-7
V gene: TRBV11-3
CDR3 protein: CASSLDREVQYF

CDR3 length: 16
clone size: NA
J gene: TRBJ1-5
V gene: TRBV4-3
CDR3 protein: CASSQDNIVGNQPQHF

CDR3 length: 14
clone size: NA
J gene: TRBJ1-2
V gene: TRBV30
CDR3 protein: CAWSIGVGPYGYTF

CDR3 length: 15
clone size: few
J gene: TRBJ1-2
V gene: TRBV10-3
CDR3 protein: CAISESPGQGQGYTF

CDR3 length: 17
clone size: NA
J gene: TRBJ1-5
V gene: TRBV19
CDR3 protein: CASSVGTGGQSNQPQHF

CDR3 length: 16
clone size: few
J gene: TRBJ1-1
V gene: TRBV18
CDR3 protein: CASSPTSGQGDTEAFF

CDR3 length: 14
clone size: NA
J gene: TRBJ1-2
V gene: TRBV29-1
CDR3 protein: CSVEDRGQPYGYTF

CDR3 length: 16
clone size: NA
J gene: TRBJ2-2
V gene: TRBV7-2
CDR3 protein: CASSLDMGQVTGELFF

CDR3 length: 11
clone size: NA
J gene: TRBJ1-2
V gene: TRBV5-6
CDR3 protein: CASSLHYVNTF

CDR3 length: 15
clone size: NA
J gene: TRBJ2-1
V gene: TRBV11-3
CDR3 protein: CASSHSGGLDNEQFF

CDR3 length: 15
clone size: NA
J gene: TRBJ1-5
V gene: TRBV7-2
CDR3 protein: CASSPEHLGAQPQHF

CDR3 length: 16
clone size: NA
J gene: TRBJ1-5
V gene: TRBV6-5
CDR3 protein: CASSSLLGGRNQPQHF

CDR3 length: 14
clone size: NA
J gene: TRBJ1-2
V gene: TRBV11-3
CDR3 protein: CASSLETGNYGYTF

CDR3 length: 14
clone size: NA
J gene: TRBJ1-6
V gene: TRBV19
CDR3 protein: CASSARDTNSPLHF

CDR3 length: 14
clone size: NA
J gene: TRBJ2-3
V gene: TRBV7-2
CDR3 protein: CASSLVWATDTQYF

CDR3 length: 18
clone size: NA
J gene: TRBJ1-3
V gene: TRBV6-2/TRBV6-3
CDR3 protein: CASSYSLGTGNSGNTIYF

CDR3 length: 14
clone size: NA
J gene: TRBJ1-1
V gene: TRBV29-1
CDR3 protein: CSVEDLPGNTEAFF

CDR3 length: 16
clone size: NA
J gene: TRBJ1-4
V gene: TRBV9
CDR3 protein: CASSTRQGQTNEKLFF

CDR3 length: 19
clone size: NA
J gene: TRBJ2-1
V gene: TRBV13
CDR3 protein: CASSLGAIAGALSYNEQFF

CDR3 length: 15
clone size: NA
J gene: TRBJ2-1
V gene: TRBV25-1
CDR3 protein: CASNVAGGYYNEQFF

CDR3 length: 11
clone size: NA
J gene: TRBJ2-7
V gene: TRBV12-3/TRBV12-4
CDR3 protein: CASGQAYEQYF

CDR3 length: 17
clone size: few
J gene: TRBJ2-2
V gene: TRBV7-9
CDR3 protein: CASRWNRANYNTGELFF

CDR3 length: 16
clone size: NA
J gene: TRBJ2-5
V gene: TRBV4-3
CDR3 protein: CASSQALAEGQETQYF

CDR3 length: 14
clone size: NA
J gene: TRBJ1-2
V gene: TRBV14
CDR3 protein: CASSQLGEIYGYTF

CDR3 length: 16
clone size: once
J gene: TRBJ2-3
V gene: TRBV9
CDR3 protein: CASSLLPSLGTDTQYF

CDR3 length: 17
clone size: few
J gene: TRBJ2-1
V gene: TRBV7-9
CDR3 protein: CASSPRGGQKPYNEQFF

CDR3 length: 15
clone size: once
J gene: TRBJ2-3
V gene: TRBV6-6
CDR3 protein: CASMVGTSDADTQYF

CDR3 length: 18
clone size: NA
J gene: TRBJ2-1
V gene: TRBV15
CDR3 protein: CATSRDVGGQGIYNEQFF

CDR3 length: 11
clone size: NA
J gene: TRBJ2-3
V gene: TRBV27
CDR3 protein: CASSQGATQYF